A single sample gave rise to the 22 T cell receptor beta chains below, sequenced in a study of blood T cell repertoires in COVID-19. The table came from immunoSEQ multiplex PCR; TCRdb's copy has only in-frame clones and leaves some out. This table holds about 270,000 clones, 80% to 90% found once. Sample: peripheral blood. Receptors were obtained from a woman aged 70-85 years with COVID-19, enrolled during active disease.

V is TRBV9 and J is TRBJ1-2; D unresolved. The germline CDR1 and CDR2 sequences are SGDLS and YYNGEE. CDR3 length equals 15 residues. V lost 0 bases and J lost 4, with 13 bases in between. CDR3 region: CASSVEAEYSYGYTF. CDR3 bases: TGTGCCAGCAGCGTAGAGGCAGAATACAGCTATGGCTACACCTTC.

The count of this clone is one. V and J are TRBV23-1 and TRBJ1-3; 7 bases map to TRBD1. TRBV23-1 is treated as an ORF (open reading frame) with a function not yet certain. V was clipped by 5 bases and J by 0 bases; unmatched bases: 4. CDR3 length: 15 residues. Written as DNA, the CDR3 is TGCGCCAGCAGTTTGGGACAGTTCTCTGGAAACACCATATATTTT. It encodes CASSLGQFSGNTIYF.

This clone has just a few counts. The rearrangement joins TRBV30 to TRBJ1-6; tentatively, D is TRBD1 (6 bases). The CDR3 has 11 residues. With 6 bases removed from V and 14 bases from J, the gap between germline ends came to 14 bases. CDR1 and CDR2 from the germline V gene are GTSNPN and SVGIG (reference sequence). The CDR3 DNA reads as TGTGCCTGTCCAGGGGCTTCGGCCCTCCACTTT. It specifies CACPGASALHF.

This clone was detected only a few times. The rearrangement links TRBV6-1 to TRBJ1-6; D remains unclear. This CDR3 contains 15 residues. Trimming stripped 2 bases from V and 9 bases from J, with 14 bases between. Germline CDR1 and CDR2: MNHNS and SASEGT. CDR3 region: CASSESWREGSPLHF. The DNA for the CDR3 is TGTGCCAGCAGTGAATCGTGGAGGGAGGGTTCACCCCTCCACTTT.

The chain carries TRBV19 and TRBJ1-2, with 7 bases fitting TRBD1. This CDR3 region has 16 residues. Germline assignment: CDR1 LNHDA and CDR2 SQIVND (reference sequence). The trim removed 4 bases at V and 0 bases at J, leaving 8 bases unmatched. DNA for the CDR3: TGTGCCAGTAGTAGGGGACAGAGGAGTTCTAACTATGGCTACACCTTC. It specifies CASSRGQRSSNYGYTF.

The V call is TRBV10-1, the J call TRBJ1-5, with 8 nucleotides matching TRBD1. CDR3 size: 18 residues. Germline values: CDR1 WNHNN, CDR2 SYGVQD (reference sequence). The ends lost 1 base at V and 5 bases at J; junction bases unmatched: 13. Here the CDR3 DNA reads TGCGCCAGCAGTGAGTGGCCCCCTACAGGGGGAAGTGATCAGCCCCAGCATTTT. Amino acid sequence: CASSEWPPTGGSDQPQHF.

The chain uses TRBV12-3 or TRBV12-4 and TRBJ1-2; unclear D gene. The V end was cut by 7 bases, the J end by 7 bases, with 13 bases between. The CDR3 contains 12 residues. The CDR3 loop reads CASTSARFGYTF. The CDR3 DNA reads TGTGCCAGCACTTCTGCGCGGTTTGGCTACACCTTC.

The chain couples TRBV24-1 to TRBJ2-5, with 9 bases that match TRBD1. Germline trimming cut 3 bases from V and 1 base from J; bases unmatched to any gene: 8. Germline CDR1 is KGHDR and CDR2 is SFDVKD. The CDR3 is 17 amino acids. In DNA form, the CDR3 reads TGTGCCACCAGTGATGTACCGGGACAGGGTCCCCAAGAGACCCAGTACTTC. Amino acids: CATSDVPGQGPQETQYF.

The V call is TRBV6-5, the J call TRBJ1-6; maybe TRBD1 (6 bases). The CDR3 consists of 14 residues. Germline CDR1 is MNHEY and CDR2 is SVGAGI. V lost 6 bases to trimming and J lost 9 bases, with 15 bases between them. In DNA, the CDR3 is TGTGCCAGCAGGAACAGGGAAGGGAGTTCACCCCTCCACTTT. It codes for CASRNREGSSPLHF.

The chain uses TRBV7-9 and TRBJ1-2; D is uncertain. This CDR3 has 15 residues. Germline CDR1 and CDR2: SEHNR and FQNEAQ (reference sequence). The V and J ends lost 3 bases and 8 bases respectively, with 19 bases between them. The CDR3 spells CASSFVVEGGTGYTF. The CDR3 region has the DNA TGTGCCAGCAGCTTCGTTGTGGAGGGTGGCACAGGCTACACCTTC.

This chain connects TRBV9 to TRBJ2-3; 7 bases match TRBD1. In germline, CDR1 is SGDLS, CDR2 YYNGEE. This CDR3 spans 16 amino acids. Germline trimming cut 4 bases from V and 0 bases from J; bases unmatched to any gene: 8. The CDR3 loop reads CASSLNDRASTDTQYF. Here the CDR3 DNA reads TGTGCCAGCAGCCTTAATGACAGGGCGAGCACAGATACGCAGTATTTT.

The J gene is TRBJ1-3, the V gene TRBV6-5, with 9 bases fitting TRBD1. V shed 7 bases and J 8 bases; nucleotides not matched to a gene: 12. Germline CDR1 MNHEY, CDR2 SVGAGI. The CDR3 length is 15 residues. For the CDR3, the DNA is TGTGCCAGCACCCCTATTCCGGGACAGGGACACACCATATATTTT. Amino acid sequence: CASTPIPGQGHTIYF.

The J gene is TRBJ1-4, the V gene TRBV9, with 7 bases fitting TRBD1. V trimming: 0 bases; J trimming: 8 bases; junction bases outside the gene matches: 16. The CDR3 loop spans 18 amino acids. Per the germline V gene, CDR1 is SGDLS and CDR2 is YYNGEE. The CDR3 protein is CASSVDKGRGGLDEKLFF. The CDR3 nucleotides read TGTGCCAGCAGCGTAGATAAGGGGCGAGGGGGCCTCGACGAAAAACTGTTTTTT.

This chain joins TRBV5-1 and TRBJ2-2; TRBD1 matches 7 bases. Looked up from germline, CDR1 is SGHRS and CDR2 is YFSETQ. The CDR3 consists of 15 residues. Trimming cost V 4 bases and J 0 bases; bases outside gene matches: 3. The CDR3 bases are TGCGCCAGCAGCCCGGGACAGACGAACACCGGGGAGCTGTTTTTT. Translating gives CASSPGQTNTGELFF.

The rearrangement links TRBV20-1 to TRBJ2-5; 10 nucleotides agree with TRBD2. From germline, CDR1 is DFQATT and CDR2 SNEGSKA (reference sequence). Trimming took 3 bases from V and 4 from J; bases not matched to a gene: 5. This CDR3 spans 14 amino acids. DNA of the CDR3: TGCAGTGCTAGTTCTAGCGGGGGAGCAGAGACCCAGTACTTC. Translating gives CSASSSGGAETQYF.

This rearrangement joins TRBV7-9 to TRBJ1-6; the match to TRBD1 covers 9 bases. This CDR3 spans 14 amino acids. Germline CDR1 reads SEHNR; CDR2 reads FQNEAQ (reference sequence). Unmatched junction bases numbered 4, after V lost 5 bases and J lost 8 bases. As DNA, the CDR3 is TGTGCCAGCAGCCTCGGGACAGGGTATTCACCCCTCCACTTT. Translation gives CASSLGTGYSPLHF. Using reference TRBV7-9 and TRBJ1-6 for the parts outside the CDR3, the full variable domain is DTGVSQNPRHKITKRGQNVTFRCDPISEHNRLYWYRQTLGQGPEFLTYFQNEAQLEKSRLLSDRFSAERPKGSFSTLEIQRTEQGDSAMYLCASSLGTGYSPLHFGNGTRLTVT.

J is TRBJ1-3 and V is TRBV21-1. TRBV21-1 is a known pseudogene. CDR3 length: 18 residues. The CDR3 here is CASSKPHGTFVSGNTIYF. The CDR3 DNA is TGTGCCAGCAGCAAACCCCATGGGACTTTCGTCTCTGGAAACACCATATATTTT.

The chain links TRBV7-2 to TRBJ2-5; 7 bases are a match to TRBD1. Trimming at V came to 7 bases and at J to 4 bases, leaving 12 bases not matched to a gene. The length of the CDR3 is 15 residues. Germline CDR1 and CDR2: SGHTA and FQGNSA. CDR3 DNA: TGTGCCAGCACCTCAGGTCGGACAGGACGAGAGACCCAGTACTTC. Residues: CASTSGRTGRETQYF.

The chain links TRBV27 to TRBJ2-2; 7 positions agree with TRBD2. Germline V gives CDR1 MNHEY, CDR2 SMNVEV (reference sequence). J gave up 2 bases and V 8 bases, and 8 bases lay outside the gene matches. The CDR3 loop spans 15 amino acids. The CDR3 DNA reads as TGTGCCAGCTCCCCCCGCGGGGGTAACACCGGGGAGCTGTTTTTT. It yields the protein CASSPRGGNTGELFF.

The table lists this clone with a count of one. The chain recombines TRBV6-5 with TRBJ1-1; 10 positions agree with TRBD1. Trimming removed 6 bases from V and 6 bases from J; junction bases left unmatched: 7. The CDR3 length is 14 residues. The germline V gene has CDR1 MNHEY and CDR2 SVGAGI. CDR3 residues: CASSSLDRGAEAFF. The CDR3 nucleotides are TGTGCCAGCAGCTCTTTGGACAGGGGGGCTGAAGCTTTCTTT.

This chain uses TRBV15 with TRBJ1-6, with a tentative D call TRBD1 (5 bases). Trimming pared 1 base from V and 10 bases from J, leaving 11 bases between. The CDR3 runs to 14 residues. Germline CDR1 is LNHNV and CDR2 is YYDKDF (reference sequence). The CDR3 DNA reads TGTGCCACCAGCAGAGCTGGGGCGCGATCACCCCTCCACTTT. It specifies CATSRAGARSPLHF.

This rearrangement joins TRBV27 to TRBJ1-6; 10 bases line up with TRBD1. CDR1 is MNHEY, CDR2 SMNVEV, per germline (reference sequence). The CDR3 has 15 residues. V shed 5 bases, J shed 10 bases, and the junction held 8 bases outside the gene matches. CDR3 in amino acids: CASSTRDRGRSPLHF. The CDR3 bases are TGTGCCAGCAGTACCCGGGACAGGGGACGGTCACCCCTCCACTTT.